The clone carrying this TCR beta chain was observed a few times. Its antigen is unidentified. CDR1 and CDR2 (germline): GTSNPN, SVGIG (reference sequence). CDR3 length: 14 amino acids. Trimming shortened V by 8 bases and J by 2 bases, and 15 bases separated the two germline ends. The data belong to a study of early T cells in non-severe SARS-CoV-2 infection. Study results and limitations: Lookups in VDJdb leaned toward anti-spike CD8 responses and missed private and CD4 specificities.

In TCRdb, the 5' RACE reads were re-called with MiXCR into one record per CDR3 protein. Here the sample spans about 60,000 distinct CDR3 sequences, roughly 12% being singletons. The receptor's source is an adult who was a healthcare worker with PCR-confirmed SARS-CoV-2 infection or an uninfected control (not recorded which). Sequenced input: whole blood. This chain connects TRBV30 to TRBJ1-4, with D perhaps TRBD1 (5 bases). DNA for the CDR3: TGTGCCCAGTCCGAGGGACGGACTAATGAAAAACTGTTTTTT. The encoded protein is CAQSEGRTNEKLFF.